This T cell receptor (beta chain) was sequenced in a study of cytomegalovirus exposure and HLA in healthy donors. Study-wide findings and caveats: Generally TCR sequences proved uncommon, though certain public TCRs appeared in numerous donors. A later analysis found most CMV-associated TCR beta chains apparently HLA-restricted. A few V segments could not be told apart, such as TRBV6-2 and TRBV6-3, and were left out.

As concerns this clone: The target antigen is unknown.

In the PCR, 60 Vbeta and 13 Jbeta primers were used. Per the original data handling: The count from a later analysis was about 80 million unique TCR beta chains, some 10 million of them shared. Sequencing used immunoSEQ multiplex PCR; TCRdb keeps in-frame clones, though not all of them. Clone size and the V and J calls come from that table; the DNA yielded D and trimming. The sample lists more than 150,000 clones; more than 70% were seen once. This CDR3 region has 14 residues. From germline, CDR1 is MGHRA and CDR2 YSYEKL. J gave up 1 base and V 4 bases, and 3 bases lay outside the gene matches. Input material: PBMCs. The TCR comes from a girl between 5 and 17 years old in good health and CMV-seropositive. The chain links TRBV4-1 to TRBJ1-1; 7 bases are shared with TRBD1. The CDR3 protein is CASSRGTENTEAFF. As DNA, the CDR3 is TGCGCCAGCAGCCGAGGGACAGAGAACACTGAAGCTTTCTTT.